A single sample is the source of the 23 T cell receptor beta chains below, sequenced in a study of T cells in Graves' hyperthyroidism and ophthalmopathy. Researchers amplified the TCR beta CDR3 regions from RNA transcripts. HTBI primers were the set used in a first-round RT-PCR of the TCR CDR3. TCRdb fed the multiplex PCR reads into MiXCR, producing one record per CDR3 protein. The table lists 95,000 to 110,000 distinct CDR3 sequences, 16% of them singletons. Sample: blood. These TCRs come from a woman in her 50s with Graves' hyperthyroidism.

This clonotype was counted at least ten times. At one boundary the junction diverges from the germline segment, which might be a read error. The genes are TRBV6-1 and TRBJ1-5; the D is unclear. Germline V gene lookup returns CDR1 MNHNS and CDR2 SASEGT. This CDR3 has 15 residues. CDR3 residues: CASSEIGDSHQPQHF. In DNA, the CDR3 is TGTGCCAGCAGTGAAATCGGGGATAGCCATCAGCCCCAGCATTTT.

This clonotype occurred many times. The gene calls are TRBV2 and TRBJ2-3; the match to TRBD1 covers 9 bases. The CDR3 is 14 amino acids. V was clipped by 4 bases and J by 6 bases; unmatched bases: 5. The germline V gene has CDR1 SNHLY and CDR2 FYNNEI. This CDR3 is CASSADRGTDTQYF. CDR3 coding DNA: TGTGCCAGCAGTGCAGACAGGGGGACGGATACGCAGTATTTT.

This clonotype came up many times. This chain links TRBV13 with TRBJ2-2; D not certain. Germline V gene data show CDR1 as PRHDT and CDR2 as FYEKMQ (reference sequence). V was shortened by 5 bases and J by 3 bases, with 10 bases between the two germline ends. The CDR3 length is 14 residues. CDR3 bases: TGTGCCAGCAGCACTCGGCCCGACACCGGGGAGCTGTTTTTT. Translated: CASSTRPDTGELFF. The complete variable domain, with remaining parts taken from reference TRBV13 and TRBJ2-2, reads AAGVIQSPRHLIKEKRETATLKCYPIPRHDTVYWYQQGPGQDPQFLISFYEKMQSDKGSIPDRFSAQQFSDYHSELNMSSLELGDSALYFCASSTRPDTGELFFGEGSRLTVL.

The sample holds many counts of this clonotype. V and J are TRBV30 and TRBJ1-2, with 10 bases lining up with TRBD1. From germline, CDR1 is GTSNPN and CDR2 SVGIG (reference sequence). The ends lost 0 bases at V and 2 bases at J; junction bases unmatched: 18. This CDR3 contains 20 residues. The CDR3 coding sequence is TGTGCCTGGAGTGTACTAGGACGGGACAGGGGATTTGAGTGGAACTATGGCTACACCTTC. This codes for CAWSVLGRDRGFEWNYGYTF.

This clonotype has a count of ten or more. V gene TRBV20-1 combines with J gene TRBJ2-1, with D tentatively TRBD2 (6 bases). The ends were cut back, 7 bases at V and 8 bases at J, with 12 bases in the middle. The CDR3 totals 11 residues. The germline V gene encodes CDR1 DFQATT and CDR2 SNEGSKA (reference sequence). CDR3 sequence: CSGDPGDEQFF. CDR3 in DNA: TGCAGTGGCGACCCGGGGGATGAGCAGTTCTTC.

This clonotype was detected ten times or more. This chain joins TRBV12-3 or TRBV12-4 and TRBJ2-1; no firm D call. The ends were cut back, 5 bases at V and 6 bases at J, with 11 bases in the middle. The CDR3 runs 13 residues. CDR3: CASSRRARNEQFF. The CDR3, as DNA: TGTGCCAGCAGTCGACGAGCCCGCAATGAGCAGTTCTTC.

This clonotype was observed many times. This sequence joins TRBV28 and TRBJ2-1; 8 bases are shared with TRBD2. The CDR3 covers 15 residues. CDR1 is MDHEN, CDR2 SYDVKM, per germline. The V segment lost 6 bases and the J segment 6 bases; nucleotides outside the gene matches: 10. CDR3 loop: CASRFRGLAGNEQFF. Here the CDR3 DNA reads TGTGCCAGCAGGTTCCGCGGACTAGCCGGCAATGAGCAGTTCTTC.

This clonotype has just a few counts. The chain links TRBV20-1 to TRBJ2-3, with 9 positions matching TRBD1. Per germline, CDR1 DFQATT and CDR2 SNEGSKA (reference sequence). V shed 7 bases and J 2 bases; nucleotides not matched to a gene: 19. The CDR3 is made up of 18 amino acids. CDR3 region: CSVPTGGINYGYTDTQYF. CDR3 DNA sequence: TGCAGTGTCCCGACAGGGGGGATTAACTATGGCTACACAGATACGCAGTATTTT.

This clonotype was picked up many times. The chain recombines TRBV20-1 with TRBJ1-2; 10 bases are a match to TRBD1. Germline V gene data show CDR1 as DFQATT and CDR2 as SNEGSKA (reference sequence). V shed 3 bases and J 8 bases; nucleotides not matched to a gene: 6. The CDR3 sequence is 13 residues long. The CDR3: CSARGTGVVGYTF. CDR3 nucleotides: TGCAGTGCTAGGGGGACAGGGGTAGTCGGCTACACCTTC.

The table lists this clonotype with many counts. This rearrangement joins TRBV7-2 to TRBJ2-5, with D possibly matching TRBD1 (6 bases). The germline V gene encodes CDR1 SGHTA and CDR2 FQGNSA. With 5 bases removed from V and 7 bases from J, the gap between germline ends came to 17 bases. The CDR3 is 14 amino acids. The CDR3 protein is CASSPLGQPVTQYF. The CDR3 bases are TGTGCCAGCAGCCCCCTCGGACAGCCTGTGACCCAGTACTTC.

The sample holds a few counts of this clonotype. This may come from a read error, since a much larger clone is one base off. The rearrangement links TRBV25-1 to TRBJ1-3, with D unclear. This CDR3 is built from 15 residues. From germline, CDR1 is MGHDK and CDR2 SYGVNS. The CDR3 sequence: CASSEQVFSGNAIYF. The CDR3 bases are TGTGCCAGCAGTGAACAGGTTTTCTCTGGAAACGCCATATATTTT.

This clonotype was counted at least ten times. CDR3 sequence (DNA): TGTGCCACCAGCAGTGCGGAGGCGACCCAGTACTTC. Translating it yields CATSSAEATQYF. This rearrangement joins TRBV15 to TRBJ2-5, with D tentatively TRBD2 (5 bases). V lost 3 bases, J lost 7 bases, and 9 bases lay in between. Germline lookup yields CDR1 LNHNV and CDR2 YYDKDF (reference sequence). This CDR3 has 12 amino acids.

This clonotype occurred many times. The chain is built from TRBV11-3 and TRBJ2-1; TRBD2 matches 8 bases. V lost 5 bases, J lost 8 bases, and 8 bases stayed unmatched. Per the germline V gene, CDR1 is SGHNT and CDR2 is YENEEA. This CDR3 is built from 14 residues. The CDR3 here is CASSTAGTRDEQFF. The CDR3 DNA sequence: TGTGCCAGCAGCACCGCCGGGACTAGGGATGAGCAGTTCTTC.

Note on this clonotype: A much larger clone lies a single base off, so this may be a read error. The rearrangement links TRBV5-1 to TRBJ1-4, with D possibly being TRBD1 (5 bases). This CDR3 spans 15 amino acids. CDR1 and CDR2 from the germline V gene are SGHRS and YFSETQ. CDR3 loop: CASSLGQTLNEELFF. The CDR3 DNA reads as TGCGCCAGCAGCTTGGGACAGACCCTTAATGAAGAACTGTTTTTT.

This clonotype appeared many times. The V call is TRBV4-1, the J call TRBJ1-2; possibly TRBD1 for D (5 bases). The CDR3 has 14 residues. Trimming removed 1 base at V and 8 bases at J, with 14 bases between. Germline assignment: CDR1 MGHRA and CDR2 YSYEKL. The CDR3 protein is CASSQGQFSPGYTF. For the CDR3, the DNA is TGCGCCAGCAGCCAAGGACAGTTCTCTCCCGGCTACACCTTC.

CDR3 residues: CASRPGLADNEQFF. The CDR3 DNA sequence: TGTGCCAGCAGACCGGGACTAGCGGATAATGAGCAGTTCTTC. The chain is built from TRBV27 and TRBJ2-1; TRBD2 aligns across 11 bases. The V gene's germline CDR1 is MNHEY and CDR2 SMNVEV (reference sequence). There are 14 residues in the CDR3. V trimming: 6 bases; J trimming: 7 bases; junction bases outside the gene matches: 5.

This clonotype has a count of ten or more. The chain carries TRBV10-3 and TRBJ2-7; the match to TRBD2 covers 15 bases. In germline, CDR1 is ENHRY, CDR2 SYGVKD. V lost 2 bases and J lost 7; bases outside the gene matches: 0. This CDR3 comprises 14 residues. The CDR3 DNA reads TGTGCCATCAGTGAGGGACTAGCGGGAGGGGAGCAGTACTTC. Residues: CAISEGLAGGEQYF.

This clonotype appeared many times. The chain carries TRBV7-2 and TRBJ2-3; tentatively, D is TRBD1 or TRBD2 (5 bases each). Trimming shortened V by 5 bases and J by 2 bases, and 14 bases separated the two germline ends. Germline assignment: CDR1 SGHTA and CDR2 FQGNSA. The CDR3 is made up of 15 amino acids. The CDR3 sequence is CASSLGVAPTDTQYF. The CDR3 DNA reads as TGTGCCAGCAGCCTGGGGGTAGCGCCCACAGATACGCAGTATTTT.

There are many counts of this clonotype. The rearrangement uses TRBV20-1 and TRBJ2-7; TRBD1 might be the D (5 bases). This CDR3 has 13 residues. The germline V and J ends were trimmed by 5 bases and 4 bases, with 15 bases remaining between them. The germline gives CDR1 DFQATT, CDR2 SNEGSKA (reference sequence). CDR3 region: CSADQTGSYEQYF. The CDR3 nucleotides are TGCAGTGCTGACCAAACAGGTTCGTACGAGCAGTACTTC.

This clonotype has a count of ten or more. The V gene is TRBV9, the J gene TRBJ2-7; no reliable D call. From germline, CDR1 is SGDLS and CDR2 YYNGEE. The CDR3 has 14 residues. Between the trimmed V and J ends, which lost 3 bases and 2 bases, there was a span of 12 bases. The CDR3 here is CASSALADPYEQYF. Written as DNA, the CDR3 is TGTGCCAGCAGCGCCTTGGCGGACCCCTACGAGCAGTACTTC.

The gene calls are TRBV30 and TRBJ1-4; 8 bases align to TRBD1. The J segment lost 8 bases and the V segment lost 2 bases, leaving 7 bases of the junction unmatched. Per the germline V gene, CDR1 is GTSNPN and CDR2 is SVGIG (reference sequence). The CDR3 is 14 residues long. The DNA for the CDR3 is TGTGCCTGGAGTCCGACAGGGGTGGAGGAAAAACTGTTTTTT. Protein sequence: CAWSPTGVEEKLFF.

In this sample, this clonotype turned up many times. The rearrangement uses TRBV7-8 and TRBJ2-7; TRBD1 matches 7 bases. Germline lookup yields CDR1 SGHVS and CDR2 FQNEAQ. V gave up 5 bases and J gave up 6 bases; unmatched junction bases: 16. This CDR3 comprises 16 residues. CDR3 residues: CASSPRGGAIGVEQYF. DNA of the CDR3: TGTGCCAGCAGCCCAAGAGGGGGCGCGATTGGCGTCGAGCAGTACTTC.

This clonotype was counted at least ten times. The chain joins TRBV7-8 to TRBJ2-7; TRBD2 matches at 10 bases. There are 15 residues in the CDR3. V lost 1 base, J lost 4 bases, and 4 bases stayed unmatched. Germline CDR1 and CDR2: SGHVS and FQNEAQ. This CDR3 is CASSLGTSGRYEQYF. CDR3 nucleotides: TGTGCCAGCAGCTTAGGGACTAGCGGACGGTACGAGCAGTACTTC.